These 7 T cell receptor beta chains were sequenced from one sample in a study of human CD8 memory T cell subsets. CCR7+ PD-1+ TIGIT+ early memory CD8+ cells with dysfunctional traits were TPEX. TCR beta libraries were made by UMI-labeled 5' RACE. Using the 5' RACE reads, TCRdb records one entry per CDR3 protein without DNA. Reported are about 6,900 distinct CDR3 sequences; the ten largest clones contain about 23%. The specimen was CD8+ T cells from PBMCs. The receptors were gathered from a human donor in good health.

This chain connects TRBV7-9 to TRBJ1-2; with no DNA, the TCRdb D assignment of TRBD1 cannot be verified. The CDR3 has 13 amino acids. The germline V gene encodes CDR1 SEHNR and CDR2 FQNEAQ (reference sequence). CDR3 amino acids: CASSLYRFYGYTF.

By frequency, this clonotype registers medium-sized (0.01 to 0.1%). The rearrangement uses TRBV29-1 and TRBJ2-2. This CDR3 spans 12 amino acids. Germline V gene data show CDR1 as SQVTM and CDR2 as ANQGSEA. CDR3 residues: CSVEAGYGELFF.

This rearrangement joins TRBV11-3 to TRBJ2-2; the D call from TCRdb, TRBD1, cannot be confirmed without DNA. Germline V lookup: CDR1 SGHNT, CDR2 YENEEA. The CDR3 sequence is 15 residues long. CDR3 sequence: CASSPRLPGTGELFF.

CDR3 sequence reads: CASSPPGGLGELFF. The V call is TRBV13, the J call TRBJ2-2; as DNA is missing, the TRBD1 call by TCRdb cannot be tested. Germline loops: CDR1 PRHDT, CDR2 FYEKMQ (reference sequence). The CDR3 totals 14 residues.

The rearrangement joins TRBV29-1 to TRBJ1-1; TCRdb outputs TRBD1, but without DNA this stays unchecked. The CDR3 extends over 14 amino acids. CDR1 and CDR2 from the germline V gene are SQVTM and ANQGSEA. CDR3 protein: CSVNPGQGAVEAFF.

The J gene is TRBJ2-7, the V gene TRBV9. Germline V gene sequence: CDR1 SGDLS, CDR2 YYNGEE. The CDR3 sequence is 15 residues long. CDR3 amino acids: CASSVAGGPPYEQYF.

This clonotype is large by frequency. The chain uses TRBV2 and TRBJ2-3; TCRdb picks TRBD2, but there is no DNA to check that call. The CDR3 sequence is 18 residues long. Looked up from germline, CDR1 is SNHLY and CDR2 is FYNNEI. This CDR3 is CASSEAEEVNYATDTQYF.